This T cell receptor (beta chain) appears in the sequencing data of a study of early T cells in non-severe SARS-CoV-2 infection. The wider study: Unpaired chains resulted from sequencing bulk RNA of unsorted whole blood.

Individual cDNA molecules each received unique molecular identifiers attached to them. One entry per CDR3 protein results from TCRdb running MiXCR on the 5' RACE reads. This sample has approximately 58,000 distinct CDR3 sequences, with 12% found just once. The CDR3 runs to 12 residues. V was cut by 7 bases and J by 3 bases, with 10 bases left in between. In germline, CDR1 is MNHNS, CDR2 SASEGT. The material sequenced was whole blood, taken at baseline. The sequence was collected from an adult who was a healthcare worker with PCR-confirmed SARS-CoV-2 infection or an uninfected control (not recorded which). This chain links TRBV6-1 with TRBJ2-7; D not resolved. DNA for the CDR3: TGTGCCAGCACCCCTAGTAACTACGAGCAGTACTTC. Its protein is CASTPSNYEQYF.